This is a list of T cell receptor beta chains from one sample in a study of shared clonotypes between healthy human individuals. The protocol was immunoSEQ multiplex PCR, while the TCRdb copy is restricted to in-frame clones and leaves out a portion. In the table there are millions of clones, approximately 94% of which are singletons. The sequenced sample was naive CD4+ T cells sorted from blood. The receptor source for this set is a man in his late teens or twenties in good health. Each CDR3 is given with its conserved first and last residue. A D gene is named only where the DNA matches it firmly. Some rows mark clone size as missing; the rest say once, few, many or name a class of expanded clone.

V,J,D,size,DNA,CDR3
TRBV28,TRBJ1-4,TRBD1,.,TGTGCCAGCAGAGTCAGGGGGCGAACTAATGAAAAACTGTTTTTT,CASRVRGRTNEKLFF
TRBV28,TRBJ2-7,.,.,TGTGCCAGCAGTGGTTCATACGGGGGAGCCTACGAGCAGTACTTC,CASSGSYGGAYEQYF
TRBV5-5,TRBJ2-7,TRBD2,.,TGTGCCAGCAGATGGGAGGGGCCGGGGGGCGAGCAGTACTTC,CASRWEGPGGEQYF
TRBV30,TRBJ1-2,TRBD1,once,TGTGCCCCTAACCCCAGACAGGGGGCGGGTGGCTACACCTTC,CAPNPRQGAGGYTF
TRBV29-1,TRBJ1-1,.,.,TGCAGCGTGGAACAGGGAAGGAACACTGAAGCTTTCTTT,CSVEQGRNTEAFF
TRBV15,TRBJ1-4,.,.,TGTGCCACCAGCAGAGGACTAAATGAAAAACTGTTTTTT,CATSRGLNEKLFF
TRBV7-3,TRBJ2-7,TRBD1,.,TGTGCCAGCAGCTTAAGGGGACAGGGTTTCGAGCAGTACTTC,CASSLRGQGFEQYF
TRBV18,TRBJ2-7,.,.,TGTGCCAGCTCACCCTTCACACAGGGCCTCTACGAGCAGTACTTC,CASSPFTQGLYEQYF
TRBV28,TRBJ1-4,TRBD1,.,TGTGCCAGCAGCGAGGGACAGATACCCGAAAAACTGTTTTTT,CASSEGQIPEKLFF
TRBV7-6,TRBJ1-6,TRBD1,.,TGTGCCAGCAGCGGACGGGACAGGGCTTCACCCCTCCACTTT,CASSGRDRASPLHF
TRBV11-2,TRBJ1-2,TRBD1,.,TGTGCCAGCAGCTCAAGCGGGGGGACAGGGGCTAACTATGGCTACACCTTC,CASSSSGGTGANYGYTF
TRBV4-1,TRBJ1-1,.,.,TGCGCCAGCAGCCAAGAATCGGCAGGCGGCACTGAAGCTTTCTTT,CASSQESAGGTEAFF
TRBV7-9,TRBJ2-5,.,.,TGTGCCAGCAGCGTCCTGGGCGAGGGCCCCGAAAGGGAGACCCAGTACTTC,CASSVLGEGPERETQYF
TRBV28,TRBJ2-7,TRBD1,.,TGTGCCAGCAGTTCGGGACAGGGCCACGAGCAGTACTTC,CASSSGQGHEQYF
TRBV4-3,TRBJ2-2,.,.,TGCGCCAGCAGCCAGCAGGCCCCGAACACCGGGGAGCTGTTTTTT,CASSQQAPNTGELFF
TRBV7-2,TRBJ2-6,.,.,TGTGCCAGCAGCCTCCTAGTCGAGGCTGGGGCCAACGTCCTGACTTTC,CASSLLVEAGANVLTF
TRBV25-1,TRBJ1-1,.,.,TGTGCCAGCATCAAAGGGGGGGGAGCGAACACTGAAGCTTTCTTT,CASIKGGGANTEAFF
TRBV27,TRBJ2-5,TRBD2,.,TGTGCCAGCAGTTTACGGCTAGCGGGGGCGGAGGGAGAGACCCAGTACTTC,CASSLRLAGAEGETQYF
TRBV4-1,TRBJ1-2,TRBD1,.,TGCGCCAGCAGCCAAGGCCCCACAGGGGTTGATGGCTACACCTTC,CASSQGPTGVDGYTF
TRBV30,TRBJ1-5,.,few,TGTGCCTGGAGCGGGGGCGAAAGCAATCAGCCCCAGCATTTT,CAWSGGESNQPQHF
TRBV7-2,TRBJ1-1,.,.,TGTGCCAGCAGCTTATCCCCGACAGCCCGCTCCACTGAAGCTTTCTTT,CASSLSPTARSTEAFF
TRBV18,TRBJ1-1,TRBD1,.,TGTGCCAGCTCTCAAGGGACAGGGTTCAACACTGAAGCTTTCTTT,CASSQGTGFNTEAFF
TRBV6-5,TRBJ1-6,.,few,TGTGCCAGCAGGAAGAAGAGTTCACCCCTCCACTTT,CASRKKSSPLHF
TRBV4-3,TRBJ2-7,.,.,TGCGCCAGCAGCCGAGAGAGACAGGATCCCTACGAGCAGTACTTC,CASSRERQDPYEQYF
TRBV28,TRBJ2-7,.,.,TGTGCCAGCAGTGTTTGGGGGGCCCGCCGCTACGAGCAGTACTTC,CASSVWGARRYEQYF
TRBV6-5,TRBJ2-7,.,.,TGTGCCAGCAGTCATATTAAGGACAGCTACGAGCAGTACTTC,CASSHIKDSYEQYF
TRBV6-1,TRBJ2-1,.,.,TGTGCCAGCAGTTCGAGAGTTAATGAGCAGTTCTTC,CASSSRVNEQFF
TRBV6-1,TRBJ2-3,.,.,TGTGCCAGCAGTGAAACCCCTCCTTCTTTTGGAGTAAGAGATACGCAGTATTTT,CASSETPPSFGVRDTQYF
TRBV6-6,TRBJ2-2,.,few,TGTGCCAGCAGCCCAGGGACCACCGGGGAGCTGTTTTTT,CASSPGTTGELFF
TRBV18,TRBJ1-4,.,.,TGTGCCAGCCGCTTATCTAATGAAAAACTGTTTTTT,CASRLSNEKLFF
TRBV18,TRBJ2-3,.,.,TGTGCCAGCTCACCACAAAGCCCAGATACGCAGTATTTT,CASSPQSPDTQYF
TRBV6-5,TRBJ1-2,.,once,TGTGCCAGCAGTTACTCGGCGGGCGCCGATGGCTACACCTTC,CASSYSAGADGYTF
TRBV5-1,TRBJ2-1,TRBD2,few,TGCGCCAGCAGCCCCTGGGTTGCTAGCGGGAGGAAGGAGGGACAGTTCTTC,CASSPWVASGRKEGQFF
TRBV9,TRBJ2-1,.,.,TGTGCCAGCAGCCCCACCGGACACAGCTCCTACAATGAGCAGTTCTTC,CASSPTGHSSYNEQFF
TRBV7-9,TRBJ2-3,.,few,TGTGCCAGCAGCTTAGCGGATACGCAGTATTTT,CASSLADTQYF
TRBV28,TRBJ1-2,.,.,TGTGCCAGCAGTGACCCCCCTCTTGGCTATGGCTACACCTTC,CASSDPPLGYGYTF
TRBV7-7,TRBJ2-5,TRBD2,.,TGTGCTAGCAGCTTAGGACTAGCGGGGGGGGCAGAGACCCAGTACTTC,CASSLGLAGGAETQYF
TRBV28,TRBJ2-7,.,.,TGTGCCAGCAGTTTAGATTCGGCAGGGACCTACGAGCAGTACTTC,CASSLDSAGTYEQYF
TRBV5-1,TRBJ2-6,.,once,TGCGCCAGCAGCCGACGCTGGTTACAGGGAAATCACTCTGGGGCCAACGTCCTGACTTTC,CASSRRWLQGNHSGANVLTF
TRBV5-5,TRBJ1-5,TRBD1,.,TGTGCCAGCAGCTGGGGACAGGGTTATCAGCCCCAGCATTTT,CASSWGQGYQPQHF
TRBV6-1,TRBJ1-5,.,.,TGTGCCAGCAGTGAAAGCGAAATTTTTCAGCCCCAGCATTTT,CASSESEIFQPQHF
TRBV7-9,TRBJ2-5,.,.,TGTGCCAGCAGCTTAGCGGGGTCGGACCAAGAGACCCAGTACTTC,CASSLAGSDQETQYF
TRBV5-1,TRBJ1-3,TRBD1,once,TGCGCCAGCAGCCCGGGACAGACATCCCTCTCTGGAAACACCATATATTTT,CASSPGQTSLSGNTIYF